This TCR beta chain was captured in a study of blood T cell repertoires in COVID-19. In the study overall: T cells, B-cell-depleted T cells, or PBMCs provided the cDNA or gDNA that served as material.

Per the germline V gene, CDR1 is SGHRS and CDR2 is YFSETQ. This CDR3 region has 15 residues. V dropped 3 bases and J dropped 6 bases, with 16 bases sitting between them. During active infection, Seattle patients enrolled and were then monitored through disease. Authors' analysis steps: Using reference gene primer amplification, nucleated cell counts were estimated. The table came from immunoSEQ multiplex PCR; TCRdb's copy has only in-frame clones and leaves some out. D and trimming were read from the DNA, whereas the V and J calls and clone size are those reported in that table. The sample includes some 40,000 clones, approximately 90% of them seen just once.

The sequenced sample consisted of peripheral blood. This clonotype was sampled from a man aged 50 or older with COVID-19, enrolled during active disease. The V and J genes are TRBV5-1 and TRBJ1-5, with D maybe TRBD1 (6 bases). The CDR3 is CASSSGPEQGQPQHF. The CDR3 coding sequence is TGCGCCAGCAGCTCTGGACCCGAACAGGGTCAGCCCCAGCATTTT.